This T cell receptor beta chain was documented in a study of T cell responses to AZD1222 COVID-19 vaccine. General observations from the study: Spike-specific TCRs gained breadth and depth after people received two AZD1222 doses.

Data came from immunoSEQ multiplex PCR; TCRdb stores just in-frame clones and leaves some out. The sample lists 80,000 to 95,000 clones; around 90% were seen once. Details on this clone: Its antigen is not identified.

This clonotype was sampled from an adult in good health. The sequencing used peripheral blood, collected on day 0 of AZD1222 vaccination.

As DNA, the CDR3 is TGTGCCACTAAGGACAGGGCCACCTACGAGCAGTACTTC. Translating gives CATKDRATYEQYF. This chain connects TRBV6-5 to TRBJ2-7; 8 bases map to TRBD1. V trimming: 10 bases; J trimming: 2 bases; junction bases outside the gene matches: 7. CDR1 and CDR2 (germline): MNHEY, SVGAGI. CDR3 length: 13 amino acids.